These T cell receptor beta chains were read from a single sample in a study of T cells after yellow fever vaccination. TCRdb independently ran MiXCR on the 5' RACE reads; one entry per CDR3 protein. This table holds some 320,000 distinct CDR3 sequences, approximately 9% found once. The sample in question was PBMCs, obtained on the day of the first yellow fever vaccination. These TCRs come from a man aged 18 to 30 who received the YFV17D yellow fever vaccine. CDR3s include the opening cysteine and the closing phenylalanine or tryptophan. D genes are given only for firm matches. The listing skips clone size in some rows; elsewhere it reads once, few, many or a size class.

J	D	size	V	CDR3	DNA
TRBJ2-7	TRBD2	.	TRBV5-1	CASSWGAAGAYEQYF	TGCGCCAGCAGCTGGGGGGCAGCGGGAGCCTACGAGCAGTACTTC
TRBJ2-3	.	many	TRBV18	CASSQGTDTQYF	TGTGCCAGCTCACAGGGCACAGATACGCAGTATTTT
TRBJ2-1	.	.	TRBV4-3	CASSQDTRNEQFF	TGCGCCAGCAGCCAAGATACTCGGAATGAGCAGTTCTTC
TRBJ2-2	.	.	TRBV2	CASSDFTGELFF	TGTGCCAGCAGTGACTTTACCGGGGAGCTGTTTTTT
TRBJ1-2	.	.	TRBV6-6	CASSSPAEGYTF	TGTGCCAGCAGTTCCCCCGCGGAGGGCTACACCTTC
TRBJ1-2	TRBD1	few	TRBV29-1	CSVEDDRQGEDYTF	TGCAGCGTTGAAGATGACAGACAGGGGGAGGACTACACCTTC
TRBJ2-3	TRBD2	.	TRBV5-1	CASSARGRDTQYF	TGCGCCAGCAGCGCGCGGGGGAGAGATACGCAGTATTTT
TRBJ1-5	TRBD1	.	TRBV27	CASMPSDRAANQPQHF	TGTGCCAGCATGCCCTCGGACAGGGCGGCTAATCAGCCCCAGCATTTT
TRBJ2-7	.	few	TRBV24-1	CATRDRSYEQYF	TGTGCCACCCGGGACCGGTCGTACGAGCAGTACTTC
TRBJ2-7	.	few	TRBV10-3	CAISDKTGPYEQYF	TGTGCCATCAGTGACAAGACAGGACCCTACGAGCAGTACTTC
TRBJ1-2	.	few	TRBV11-2	CASSVDRTYGYTF	TGTGCCAGCAGCGTTGACAGGACTTATGGCTACACCTTC
TRBJ1-2	TRBD1	few	TRBV2	CASSESRQGGYTF	TGTGCCAGCAGTGAGTCTCGACAGGGGGGCTACACCTTC
TRBJ2-6	.	.	TRBV7-3	CASSPRTPNSGANVLTF	TGTGCCAGCAGCCCCAGGACACCTAACTCTGGGGCCAACGTCCTGACTTTC
TRBJ2-6	.	few	TRBV28	CASSITSGGANVLTF	TGTGCCAGCAGCATTACCAGTGGTGGGGCCAACGTCCTGACTTTC
TRBJ2-3	TRBD1	few	TRBV20-1	CSASGTGKTDTQYF	TGCAGTGCGTCCGGGACAGGGAAGACAGATACGCAGTATTTT
TRBJ2-7	TRBD2	few	TRBV9	CASSVETSGGKNYEQYF	TGTGCCAGCAGCGTAGAGACTAGCGGGGGGAAAAACTACGAGCAGTACTTC
TRBJ2-3	TRBD1	many	TRBV7-2	CASSLEGTGTTDTQYF	TGTGCCAGCAGCTTAGAAGGGACAGGGACCACAGATACGCAGTATTTT
TRBJ1-5	TRBD1	many	TRBV2	CASRAGTGGGQPQHF	TGTGCCAGCAGGGCCGGGACAGGGGGCGGTCAGCCCCAGCATTTT
TRBJ2-2	TRBD1	many	TRBV3-1	CASSSRGPGTGELFF	TGTGCCAGCAGCTCGAGGGGGCCGGGCACCGGGGAGCTGTTTTTT
TRBJ2-1	TRBD1	few	TRBV20-1	CSAGQGVRGEQFF	TGCAGTGCTGGACAGGGGGTTAGGGGGGAGCAGTTCTTC
TRBJ1-1	.	many	TRBV5-1	CASSLESGWGTEAFF	TGCGCCAGCAGCTTGGAGTCGGGCTGGGGTACTGAAGCTTTCTTT
TRBJ2-3	TRBD1	few	TRBV20-1	CSANSGQGGLADTQYF	TGCAGTGCAAACTCTGGACAGGGAGGATTGGCAGATACGCAGTATTTT
TRBJ2-1	.	few	TRBV10-2	CASRQNEQFF	TGCGCCAGCAGGCAGAATGAGCAGTTCTTC
TRBJ2-5	TRBD2	.	TRBV6-5	CASSYGGGTQETQYF	TGTGCCAGCAGTTACGGGGGGGGGACCCAAGAGACCCAGTACTTC
TRBJ2-7	TRBD1	.	TRBV28	CASSAPGQPYEQYF	TGTGCCAGCAGTGCCCCGGGACAGCCCTACGAGCAGTACTTC
TRBJ1-5	TRBD1	.	TRBV7-2	CASSLTGGTGQPQHF	TGTGCCAGCAGCTTAACAGGGGGAACGGGGCAGCCCCAGCATTTT
TRBJ2-5	TRBD2	many	TRBV27	CASSFVWGGETQYF	TGTGCCAGCAGTTTCGTTTGGGGGGGGGAGACCCAGTACTTC
TRBJ2-3	.	.	TRBV6-5	CASSYTGDTQYF	TGTGCCAGCAGTTACACCGGGGATACGCAGTATTTT
TRBJ2-5	.	.	TRBV20-1	CSAREGRQETQYF	TGCAGTGCTAGGGAGGGTCGGCAAGAGACCCAGTACTTC
TRBJ2-3	TRBD2	.	TRBV7-3	CASSFGRGSTDTQYF	TGTGCCAGCAGCTTCGGGCGGGGGAGCACAGATACGCAGTATTTT
TRBJ1-6	TRBD1	few	TRBV25-1	CASSGGTGDSPLHF	TGTGCCAGCAGTGGGGGGACAGGGGATTCACCCCTCCACTTT
TRBJ1-5	.	many	TRBV28	CASRTYIDQPQHF	TGTGCCAGCAGGACGTACATAGATCAGCCCCAGCATTTT
TRBJ2-5	TRBD2	many	TRBV7-3	CASSLNGGAGETQYF	TGTGCCAGCAGCTTAAACGGGGGGGCGGGAGAGACCCAGTACTTC
TRBJ1-3	.	.	TRBV5-5	CASSLAGISRNTIYF	TGTGCCAGCAGCTTGGCGGGCATCTCGAGAAACACCATATATTTT
TRBJ1-3	TRBD1	few	TRBV12-3/TRBV12-4	CASTPQQGAYGNTIYF	TGTGCCAGCACCCCCCAACAGGGGGCGTATGGAAACACCATATATTTT
TRBJ1-1	.	.	TRBV6-1	CASSIGGGLITEAFF	TGTGCCAGCAGTATCGGGGGGGGGTTAATCACTGAAGCTTTCTTT
TRBJ1-1	.	.	TRBV7-9	CASSSGWTEAFF	TGTGCCAGCAGTTCAGGCTGGACTGAAGCTTTCTTT
TRBJ1-5	.	.	TRBV6-1	CASSEAGRIDQPQHF	TGTGCCAGCAGTGAAGCCGGCAGGATTGATCAGCCCCAGCATTTT
TRBJ1-4	.	few	TRBV6-5	CASSYGMANEKLFF	TGTGCCAGCAGTTACGGGATGGCTAATGAAAAACTGTTTTTT
TRBJ1-4	TRBD1	few	TRBV20-1	CSARQGQLNEKLFF	TGCAGTGCTAGACAGGGACAGCTTAATGAAAAACTGTTTTTT
TRBJ2-1	.	few	TRBV4-1	CASSQPTGHNEQFF	TGCGCCAGCAGCCAACCGACAGGTCACAATGAGCAGTTCTTC
TRBJ1-1	.	.	TRBV5-1	CASRVWMNTEAFF	TGCGCCAGCAGGGTGTGGATGAACACTGAAGCTTTCTTT
TRBJ2-4	.	.	TRBV4-2	CASSTRDSLGVRAKNIQYF	TGTGCCAGCAGCACGAGGGACTCTCTCGGGGTTAGGGCCAAAAACATTCAGTACTTC
TRBJ2-3	.	.	TRBV20-1	CSARMGIQLYTQYF	TGCAGTGCTAGAATGGGAATTCAACTTTATACGCAGTATTTT
TRBJ1-6	TRBD1	few	TRBV28	CASSLGQVHNNSPLHF	TGTGCCAGCAGTTTGGGACAGGTGCATAATAATTCACCCCTCCACTTT
TRBJ2-5	.	.	TRBV7-2	CASSLDWRGETQYF	TGTGCCAGCAGCTTAGACTGGAGGGGAGAGACCCAGTACTTC
TRBJ2-3	.	.	TRBV20-1	CSARDVRADTQYF	TGCAGTGCTAGAGATGTCAGGGCAGATACGCAGTATTTT
TRBJ2-3	TRBD1	many	TRBV5-1	CASSKDRLTLTDTQYF	TGCGCCAGCAGCAAGGACAGGCTGACCCTCACAGATACGCAGTATTTT
TRBJ2-7	TRBD2	.	TRBV20-1	CSARRGVYEQYF	TGCAGTGCTAGGCGGGGGGTCTACGAGCAGTACTTC
TRBJ1-3	.	.	TRBV4-2	CASSNRDTIYF	TGTGCCAGCAGCAACCGGGACACCATATATTTT
TRBJ2-3	.	.	TRBV7-2	CASRLAGDPDTQYF	TGTGCCAGCAGATTAGCTGGGGACCCAGATACGCAGTATTTT
TRBJ1-3	.	many	TRBV6-2/TRBV6-3	CASSYSGLRSSGNTIYF	TGTGCCAGCAGTTATTCGGGACTTCGGAGCTCTGGAAACACCATATATTTT
TRBJ2-3	.	few	TRBV4-1	CASSQEGPGSDTDTQYF	TGCGCCAGCAGCCAAGAAGGGCCTGGGTCAGACACAGATACGCAGTATTTT
TRBJ2-2	TRBD2	.	TRBV4-1	CASSQGLAFTGELFF	TGCGCCAGCAGCCAAGGACTAGCGTTCACCGGGGAGCTGTTTTTT
TRBJ1-1	.	.	TRBV7-6	CASSLGGGRGAEAFF	TGTGCCAGCAGCTTAGGGGGGGGTCGGGGCGCTGAAGCTTTCTTT